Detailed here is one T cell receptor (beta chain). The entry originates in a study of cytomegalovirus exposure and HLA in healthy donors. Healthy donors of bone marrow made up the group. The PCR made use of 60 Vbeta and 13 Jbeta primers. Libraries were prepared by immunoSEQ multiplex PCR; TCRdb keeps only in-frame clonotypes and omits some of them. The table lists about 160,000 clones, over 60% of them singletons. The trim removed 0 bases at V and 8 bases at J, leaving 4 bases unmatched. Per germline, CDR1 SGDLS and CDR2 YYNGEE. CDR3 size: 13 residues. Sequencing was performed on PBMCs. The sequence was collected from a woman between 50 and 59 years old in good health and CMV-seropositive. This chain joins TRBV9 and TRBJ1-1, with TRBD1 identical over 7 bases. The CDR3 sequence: CASSVAWTGEAFF. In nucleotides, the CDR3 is TGTGCCAGCAGCGTAGCGTGGACAGGAGAAGCTTTCTTT.